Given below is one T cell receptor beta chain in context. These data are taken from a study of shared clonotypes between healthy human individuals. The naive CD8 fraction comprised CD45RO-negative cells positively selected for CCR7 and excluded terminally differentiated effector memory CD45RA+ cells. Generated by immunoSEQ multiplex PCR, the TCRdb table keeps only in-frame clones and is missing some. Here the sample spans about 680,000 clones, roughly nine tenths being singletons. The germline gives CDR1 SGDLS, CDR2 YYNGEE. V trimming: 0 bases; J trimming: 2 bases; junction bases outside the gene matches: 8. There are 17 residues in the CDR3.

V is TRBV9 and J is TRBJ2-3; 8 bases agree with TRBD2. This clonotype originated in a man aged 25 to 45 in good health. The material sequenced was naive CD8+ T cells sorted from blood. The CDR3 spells CASSVATTSVHTDTQYF. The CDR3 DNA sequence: TGTGCCAGCAGCGTAGCTACGACTAGCGTACACACAGATACGCAGTATTTT.